The 12 T cell receptor beta chains reported below all come from one sample, sequenced in a study of T cell repertoires in cytomegalovirus infection. TCRdb reprocessed the reads with MiXCR, giving one entry per CDR3 protein. The table shows 350,000 to 500,000 distinct CDR3 sequences, with 31% occurring only once. Sequences were obtained from PBMCs. The origin of the receptors is a human donor in good health (CMV status not recorded). Some clones in this sample may be carry-over from other donors' samples.

CDR3 DNA: TGTGCCAGCAGCCACTCTGCGGGCACCGGGGAGCTGTTTTTT. Its translation is CASSHSAGTGELFF. The chain is built from TRBV12-3 or TRBV12-4 and TRBJ2-2; D is perhaps TRBD2 (5 bases). This CDR3 has 14 amino acids. V was trimmed by 6 bases and J by 4 bases, leaving 12 bases between them.

In regard to this clonotype: Germline is not matched at one junction end, which may reflect a read error. The V and J genes are TRBV4-1 and TRBJ2-5, with D possibly being TRBD2 (7 bases). Germline CDR1 is MGHRA and CDR2 is YSYEKL. CDR3 length equals 17 residues. The DNA for the CDR3 is TGTGCCAGCAGCCAAGACGTTGGGGGGGCCAGCCAAGAGACCCAGTACTTC. Amino acids: CASSQDVGGASQETQYF.

The chain uses TRBV5-1 and TRBJ2-1; 9 nucleotides align to TRBD1. The CDR3 sequence is 16 residues long. V was pared by 4 bases and J by 1 base, with 6 bases of the junction left unmatched. Germline values: CDR1 SGHRS, CDR2 YFSETQ. The chain's CDR3 is CASSKGQGLSYNEQFF. The CDR3 bases are TGCGCCAGCAGCAAGGGACAGGGTTTGTCCTACAATGAGCAGTTCTTC.

V and J are TRBV4-1 and TRBJ1-2; TRBD1 aligns across 11 bases. Unmatched junction bases numbered 7, after V lost 2 bases and J lost 5 bases. Germline CDR1 and CDR2: MGHRA and YSYEKL. The CDR3 is 16 residues long. In nucleotides, the CDR3 is TGCGCCAGCAGCCAACCTACCGGGACAGGGGGTTATGGCTACACCTTC. It specifies CASSQPTGTGGYGYTF.

The chain uses TRBV7-2 and TRBJ2-7, with TRBD2 as a possible D gene (6 bases). Trimming removed 5 bases at V and 0 bases at J, with 17 bases between. Germline lookup yields CDR1 SGHTA and CDR2 FQGNSA. The CDR3 is 16 amino acids. Here the CDR3 reads CASSPPRGTDSYEQYF. In DNA, the CDR3 is TGTGCCAGCAGCCCTCCGCGGGGTACAGACTCCTACGAGCAGTACTTC.

In its sample, this clonotype was seen once. The chain recombines TRBV11-2 with TRBJ2-5; D is unresolved. This CDR3 spans 14 amino acids. V was clipped by 2 bases and J by 0 bases, with 7 bases between them. CDR1 and CDR2 (germline): SGHAT, FQNNGV. CDR3 residues: CASSLRSYQETQYF. In DNA, the CDR3 is TGTGCCAGCAGCTTACGCAGCTACCAAGAGACCCAGTACTTC.

The chain is built from TRBV6-1 and TRBJ1-1; D not certain. The CDR3 covers 16 residues. Germline CDR1 is MNHNS and CDR2 is SASEGT. Trimming removed 2 bases at V and 1 base at J, with 14 bases between. The CDR3 sequence: CASSEMRLGGNTEAFF. The CDR3 DNA reads as TGTGCCAGCAGTGAAATGAGGCTGGGAGGGAACACTGAAGCTTTCTTT.

The V gene is TRBV12-3 or TRBV12-4, the J gene TRBJ1-1; 10 bases are a match to TRBD1. V lost 5 bases, J lost 4 bases, and 7 bases stayed unmatched. This CDR3 is built from 15 residues. CDR3 sequence: CASSHGQGVGTEAFF. CDR3 sequence (DNA): TGTGCCAGCAGTCATGGACAGGGGGTAGGCACTGAAGCTTTCTTT.

This clonotype showed up just a few times. V gene TRBV2 combines with J gene TRBJ1-5, with TRBD1 identical over 11 bases. The germline V gene encodes CDR1 SNHLY and CDR2 FYNNEI. J was trimmed by 3 bases and V by 6 bases; bases with no gene match: 4. CDR3 length equals 15 residues. CDR3 in amino acids: CASSTGQGANQPQHF. CDR3 sequence (DNA): TGTGCCAGCAGCACAGGACAGGGGGCCAATCAGCCCCAGCATTTT.

In its sample, this clonotype was seen many times. The chain has TRBV7-2 and TRBJ1-2; D might be TRBD1 (5 bases). The germline CDR1 and CDR2 sequences are SGHTA and FQGNSA. The V and J ends lost 6 bases and 1 base respectively, with 12 bases between them. This CDR3 has 14 residues. The CDR3 DNA reads TGTGCCAGCAGGGGAACAGGTTTTAACTATGGCTACACCTTC. This encodes CASRGTGFNYGYTF.

This clonotype has more than one count but fewer than ten. The V and J genes are TRBV18 and TRBJ1-5, with a possible D match to TRBD1 (6 bases). V was clipped by 3 bases and J by 4 bases, with 13 bases between them. The CDR3 contains 15 residues. Germline loops: CDR1 KGHSH, CDR2 LQKENI. This chain's CDR3 is CASSPWRGENQPQHF. The CDR3 DNA sequence: TGTGCCAGCTCACCGTGGAGGGGGGAAAATCAGCCCCAGCATTTT.

The V call is TRBV30, the J call TRBJ2-3, with 12 bases fitting TRBD1. V was clipped by 0 bases and J by 6 bases; unmatched bases: 4. There are 15 residues in the CDR3. Germline loops: CDR1 GTSNPN, CDR2 SVGIG (reference sequence). The CDR3: CAWSVGTGGRDTQYF. CDR3 nucleotides: TGTGCCTGGAGTGTCGGGACAGGGGGCCGGGATACGCAGTATTTT.